This T cell receptor (beta chain) was recovered during a study of OX40 agonist ivuxolimab in advanced cancers. Using immunoSEQ multiplex PCR, the repertoire was profiled, and TCRdb retains in-frame clones only, with some absent. The data contain more than 65,000 clones, 91% of them singletons. V lost 5 bases and J lost 4, with 9 bases in between. This CDR3 contains 13 residues. Germline CDR1 reads SGHTA; CDR2 reads FQGTGA. The clonotype was recovered from an adult with an advanced solid tumor such as melanoma, head and neck, liver or kidney cancer. This chain connects TRBV7-3 to TRBJ1-5; no reliable D call. The source material was CD4+ or CD8+ T cells sorted from blood, sampled in a trial of the OX40 agonist ivuxolimab. The CDR3, as DNA: TGTGCCAGCAGCCGAGGACGAAATCAGCCCCAGCATTTT. As protein: CASSRGRNQPQHF. Full variable domain (rest looked up from reference TRBV7-3 and TRBJ1-5): GAGVSQTPSNKVTEKGKYVELRCDPISGHTALYWYRQSLGQGPEFLIYFQGTGAADDSGLPNDRFFAVRPEGSVSTLKIQRTERGDSAVYLCASSRGRNQPQHFGDGTRLSIL.